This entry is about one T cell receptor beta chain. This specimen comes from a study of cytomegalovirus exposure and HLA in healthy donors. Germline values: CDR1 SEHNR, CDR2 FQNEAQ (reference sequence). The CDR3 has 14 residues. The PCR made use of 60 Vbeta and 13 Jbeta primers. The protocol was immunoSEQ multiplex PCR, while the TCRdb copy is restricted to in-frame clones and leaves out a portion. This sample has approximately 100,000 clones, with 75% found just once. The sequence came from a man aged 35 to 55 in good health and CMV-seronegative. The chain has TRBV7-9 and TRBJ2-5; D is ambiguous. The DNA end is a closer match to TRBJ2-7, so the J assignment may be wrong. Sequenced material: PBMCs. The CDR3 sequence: CASSSSPVTYEQYF. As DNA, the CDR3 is TGTGCCAGCAGCTCTAGTCCGGTAACCTACGAGCAGTACTTC.